What follows are 13 T cell receptor beta chains derived from one specimen sequenced in a study of blood T cell repertoires in COVID-19. Method: immunoSEQ multiplex PCR; TCRdb's copy keeps in-frame clones and lacks some. The data show about 46,000 clones, approximately 83% seen once. The sample taken for sequencing was peripheral blood. These receptor sequences come from an elderly woman with COVID-19, enrolled during active disease.

The chain has TRBV23-1 and TRBJ2-7; TRBD1 might be the D (6 bases). TRBV23-1 belongs to the ORF category, with a function that is uncertain. CDR3 length equals 14 residues. V lost 4 bases to trimming and J lost 0 bases, with 10 bases between them. The CDR3 loop reads CASSLVDSSYEQYF. As DNA, the CDR3 is TGCGCCAGCAGTCTAGTGGACAGCTCCTACGAGCAGTACTTC.

V is TRBV29-1 and J is TRBJ2-3; the D gene is possibly TRBD2 (7 bases). Germline values: CDR1 SQVTM, CDR2 ANQGSEA. The CDR3 consists of 16 residues. Between the trimmed V and J ends, which lost 1 base and 0 bases, there was a span of 14 bases. The CDR3 loop reads CSVEGGGQGSTDTQYF. The CDR3 nucleotides are TGCAGCGTTGAAGGGGGGGGGCAGGGAAGCACAGATACGCAGTATTTT.

This sequence joins TRBV19 and TRBJ2-3; 8 bases line up with TRBD2. The CDR3 spans 17 residues. Germline V gene lookup returns CDR1 LNHDA and CDR2 SQIVND (reference sequence). V shed 3 bases and J 1 base; nucleotides not matched to a gene: 9. The CDR3 coding sequence is TGTGCCAGTAGTATGCGACGGGCGGGAGGAGGCACAGATACGCAGTATTTT. This gives the protein CASSMRRAGGGTDTQYF.

The table lists this clone with a few counts. The chain combines TRBV12-1 with TRBJ2-7; no DNA check was done on the table's D call, TRBD2. TRBV12-1 is termed a pseudogene. The CDR3 totals 15 residues. The CDR3 DNA follows: TGTGCCAGCAGCTTTAGCAGCGGGAGGGCGTACGAGCAGTACTTC. It translates to CASSFSSGRAYEQYF.

J is TRBJ2-1 and V is TRBV9, with TRBD1 matching 9 bases. CDR1 SGDLS and CDR2 YYNGEE come from the germline V gene. Unmatched junction bases numbered 9, after V lost 3 bases and J lost 5 bases. The CDR3 consists of 16 residues. This CDR3 reads CASSAPGTGYNNEQFF. CDR3 bases: TGTGCCAGCAGCGCCCCCGGGACAGGGTACAACAATGAGCAGTTCTTC.

The rearrangement uses TRBV10-3 and TRBJ2-3, with 8 bases that match TRBD1. This CDR3 comprises 16 residues. CDR1 is ENHRY, CDR2 SYGVKD, per germline. V was clipped by 2 bases and J by 3 bases; unmatched bases: 7. This chain's CDR3 is CAISERSTGGTDTQYF. The CDR3 bases are TGTGCCATCAGTGAGAGGAGTACAGGGGGAACAGATACGCAGTATTTT.

The chain joins TRBV24-1 to TRBJ2-1, with 9 bases fitting TRBD2. With 1 base clipped from V and 5 bases from J, the junction kept 2 bases outside the gene matches. This CDR3 has 15 amino acids. Germline V gene lookup returns CDR1 KGHDR and CDR2 SFDVKD. CDR3 nucleotides: TGTGCCACCAGTGATTTAGCGGGGGGCCACAATGAGCAGTTCTTC. Protein: CATSDLAGGHNEQFF.

CDR3 coding DNA: TGTGCCAGCAGTTTCACAGGGTATAGTGGCTACACCTTC. This encodes CASSFTGYSGYTF. The chain is built from TRBV12-3 or TRBV12-4 and TRBJ1-2, with D tentatively TRBD1 (6 bases). Trimming took 3 bases from V and 7 from J, leaving 12 bases between them. CDR3 length: 13 residues.

V gene TRBV7-8 combines with J gene TRBJ2-3, with D tentatively TRBD2 (6 bases). V lost 4 bases to trimming and J lost 2 bases, with 16 bases between them. Per the germline V gene, CDR1 is SGHVS and CDR2 is FQNEAQ. The CDR3 consists of 16 residues. CDR3 region: CASSSLGLRDTDTQYF. The CDR3 nucleotides are TGTGCCAGCAGCTCCCTGGGACTCCGTGACACAGATACGCAGTATTTT.

The CDR3 reads CASSSQGWYGYTF. The CDR3 DNA sequence: TGTGCCAGCAGTTCACAGGGGTGGTATGGCTACACCTTC. The rearrangement links TRBV6-5 to TRBJ1-2, with 7 bases identical to TRBD1. CDR1 and CDR2 from the germline V gene are MNHEY and SVGAGI. The CDR3 is 13 amino acids. Germline trimming cut 4 bases from V and 5 bases from J; bases unmatched to any gene: 4.

CDR3 nucleotides: TGTGCCAGCAGCCTAACTAGCGGGCAAGAGACCCAGTACTTC. It translates to CASSLTSGQETQYF. The gene calls are TRBV7-9 and TRBJ2-5, with 9 bases that match TRBD2. The CDR3 is 14 amino acids. V shed 5 bases and J 2 bases; nucleotides not matched to a gene: 3. Germline lookup yields CDR1 SEHNR and CDR2 FQNEAQ (reference sequence). Supplemented by reference TRBV7-9 and TRBJ2-5, the full variable domain reads DTGVSQNPRHKITKRGQNVTFRCDPISEHNRLYWYRQTLGQGPEFLTYFQNEAQLEKSRLLSDRFSAERPKGSFSTLEIQRTEQGDSAMYLCASSLTSGQETQYFGPGTRLLVL.

The chain recombines TRBV5-5 with TRBJ1-4; D remains ambiguous. The CDR3 runs to 14 residues. V was cut by 3 bases and J by 0 bases, with 6 bases left in between. Germline CDR1 reads SGHKS; CDR2 reads YYEKEE (reference sequence). In nucleotides, the CDR3 is TGTGCCAGCAGCTCACAGACAACTAATGAAAAACTGTTTTTT. Translating it yields CASSSQTTNEKLFF.

The chain combines TRBV15 with TRBJ1-1, with a weak D call TRBD1 (5 bases). CDR3 size: 16 residues. Germline CDR1 LNHNV, CDR2 YYDKDF (reference sequence). The V gene lost 0 bases and the J gene lost 5 bases, with 16 bases spanning the gap. CDR3 amino acids: CATSRDGGSLDTEAFF. CDR3 nucleotide sequence: TGTGCCACCAGCAGAGATGGGGGGAGTTTGGATACTGAAGCTTTCTTT.